Listed below are T cell receptor beta chains from one sample, sequenced in a study of OX40 agonist ivuxolimab in advanced cancers. Sequencing was performed with immunoSEQ multiplex PCR; in TCRdb, only in-frame clones are kept and a portion is missing. This table holds approximately 69,000 clones, approximately 86% found once. The sample consisted of CD4+ or CD8+ T cells sorted from blood, taken in a trial of the OX40 agonist ivuxolimab. The receptor set was obtained from an adult with an advanced solid tumor such as melanoma, head and neck, liver or kidney cancer. The CDR3 runs from the conserved cysteine through the conserved F or W. A D gene is named only where the DNA matches it firmly. Some rows have no size entry. The others give once, few or many, or a class for an expanded clone.

j_call d_call v_call clone_size cdr3_aa cdr3_nt
TRBJ1-1 - TRBV29-1 few CSVKRLSTEAFF TGCAGCGTAAAACGACTGAGCACTGAAGCTTTCTTT
TRBJ2-4 TRBD2 TRBV9 - CASSPPGLAGGGSNIQYF TGTGCCAGCAGCCCACCGGGACTAGCGGGAGGGGGGTCCAACATTCAGTACTTC
TRBJ1-5 TRBD1 TRBV2 - CASRTGTGANQPQHF TGTGCCAGCAGGACCGGGACAGGCGCCAATCAGCCCCAGCATTTT
TRBJ2-1 TRBD2 TRBV10-1 - CASSASGRGEQFF TGCGCCAGCAGTGCCAGCGGGAGGGGTGAGCAGTTCTTC
TRBJ2-7 - TRBV19 - CASSDWGAAREQYF TGTGCCAGTAGTGATTGGGGGGCTGCGCGCGAGCAGTACTTC
TRBJ1-1 - TRBV11-2 few CASSLGSQGTEAFF TGTGCCAGCAGCTTGGGGTCGCAGGGCACTGAAGCTTTCTTT
TRBJ2-7 - TRBV6-6 once CATFGTRPKSYEQYF TGTGCTACCTTCGGGACAAGGCCGAAATCCTACGAGCAGTACTTC
TRBJ2-2 TRBD1 TRBV2 - CASGQENTGELFF TGTGCCAGCGGACAGGAAAACACCGGGGAGCTGTTTTTT
TRBJ2-5 TRBD2 TRBV5-4 - CASSLAAGGGETQYF TGTGCCAGCAGCTTGGCAGCGGGAGGAGGGGAGACCCAGTACTTC
TRBJ2-1 - TRBV14 - CASSQVGGTYNEQFF TGTGCCAGCAGCCAAGTAGGTGGGACCTACAATGAGCAGTTCTTC
TRBJ2-3 - TRBV30 once CAWSVGTDTQYF TGTGCCTGGAGTGTAGGCACAGATACGCAGTATTTT
TRBJ2-5 TRBD2 TRBV9 - CASSPGGGGETQYF TGTGCCAGCAGCCCTGGGGGGGGTGGGGAGACCCAGTACTTC
TRBJ2-7 - TRBV19 - CASSSAPRRNEQYF TGTGCCAGTAGTTCAGCCCCCCGGAGAAACGAGCAGTACTTC
TRBJ1-1 - TRBV7-9 - CASSPLGDTEAFF TGTGCCAGCAGCCCCCTGGGGGACACTGAAGCTTTCTTT
TRBJ1-2 - TRBV10-3 - CAISEPTANYGYTF TGTGCCATCAGTGAGCCGACGGCTAACTATGGCTACACCTTC
TRBJ1-1 - TRBV19 - CASSIGQGRVTEAFF TGTGCCAGTAGTATAGGGCAGGGAAGGGTCACTGAAGCTTTCTTT
TRBJ1-1 - TRBV29-1 - CSGLQGATEAFF TGCAGCGGCCTACAGGGAGCCACTGAAGCTTTCTTT
TRBJ2-7 TRBD1 TRBV10-3 once CAIKPGQGVYEQYF TGTGCCATCAAACCGGGACAGGGGGTATACGAGCAGTACTTC
TRBJ1-1 - TRBV9 few CASSYGDGTEAFF TGTGCCAGCAGCTACGGGGATGGCACTGAAGCTTTCTTT
TRBJ1-6 - TRBV30 - CAWSRAGANTGSPLHF TGTGCCTGGAGTAGGGCAGGCGCCAACACCGGTTCACCCCTCCACTTT
TRBJ1-1 TRBD1 TRBV29-1 - CSVAGQRNTEAFF TGCAGCGTTGCGGGACAGCGGAACACTGAAGCTTTCTTT
TRBJ2-3 - TRBV7-3 - CASSSMGAGDTQYF TGTGCCAGCAGCTCTATGGGGGCAGGTGATACGCAGTATTTT